The following is a T cell receptor (beta chain) sequence with its context. Its specificity is unknown. The data are from a study of shared clonotypes between healthy human individuals. Study-wide results and limits: Researchers sampled blood only, noting tissue repertoires likely differ.

This CDR3 has 14 residues. Germline values: CDR1 SNHLY, CDR2 FYNNEI. The V end was cut by 4 bases, the J end by 1 base, with 10 bases between. About 30,000 T cell genomes (about 210 ng DNA) went into each sorted-subset replicate. The method was immunoSEQ multiplex PCR; TCRdb's version includes in-frame clones alone and lacks a portion of them. The sample records around 1,100,000 clones, approximately 77% being singletons. This sequence originates from a man younger than 30 in good health. Some clones in this sample may be carry-over from other donors' samples. The J gene is TRBJ1-1, the V gene TRBV2; D call uncertain. Sequenced: memory CD4+ T cells from PBMCs. Specified subset: CD45RA-negative fraction. CDR3 sequence reads: CASSVREENTEAFF. The CDR3 DNA is TGTGCCAGCAGTGTTCGGGAAGAGAACACTGAAGCTTTCTTT.